This T cell receptor beta chain was observed in a study of shared clonotypes between healthy human individuals. Whole-study context: With ages of 18 to 49, the donors were two women and three men. Overall study results and limits: An expected dependence of interdonor clonotype sharing on sequencing depth was noted.

Trimming stripped 0 bases from V and 3 bases from J, with 14 bases between. The CDR3 sequence is 17 residues long. CDR1 WSHSY and CDR2 SAAADI come from the germline V gene. This clone was seen many times. Its antigen is currently unknown. Donors, without exception, were Caucasian adults residing in Nashville, Tennessee. Per the authors' pipeline: Filtering was not the same, since immunoSEQ gave junction-only sequences without quality scores. Using immunoSEQ multiplex PCR, the repertoire was profiled, and TCRdb retains in-frame clones only, with some absent. Clone size and the V and J calls come from that table; the DNA yielded D and trimming. Of roughly 500,000 clones listed, about 72% are singletons.

The chain employs TRBV10-2 and TRBJ2-2; tentative D call: TRBD2 (6 bases). The TCR originated in a woman aged 40 to 50 in good health. Some clones in this sample may be carry-over from other donors' samples. Input material: PBMCs. The CDR3 region is CASSESVRGADTGELFF. In DNA, the CDR3 is TGCGCCAGCAGTGAGTCGGTGCGGGGCGCGGACACCGGGGAGCTGTTTTTT.